This T cell receptor (beta chain) appears in the sequencing data of a study of T cells expressing NK-cell markers. Looked up from germline, CDR1 is MNHEY and CDR2 is SMNVEV (reference sequence). CDR3 length: 14 amino acids. Study-wide results and limits: Nothing established the HCMV specificity of expanded NKG2C+ T cell clones.

Points on this clonotype: Its antigen is unknown.

Using the 5' RACE reads, TCRdb records one entry per CDR3 protein without DNA. This repertoire includes about 550,000 distinct CDR3 sequences. The clonotype was recovered from a man younger than 30 in good health. This sequence joins TRBV27 and TRBJ1-1; TCRdb calls TRBD1, which cannot be checked without DNA. The sample consisted of blood T cells: a sorted CD56 or NKG2C T cell subset, CD4+ or CD8+ T cells, or bulk PBMC T cells (not recorded which). The CDR3 here is CASRMGVMNTEAFF.